This T cell receptor beta chain was documented in a study of identical twins. Whole-study results and caveats: Low generation-probability sequences were in excess among twin-shared out-of-frame alpha sequences. Modelling approaches yielded underestimates of out-of-frame TCR alpha sharing between monozygotic twins. There were fewer insertions in abundant cord blood beta clonotypes, but memory repertoires showed no such pattern.

A universal primer binding site was introduced by template switching. The final cDNA contained unique molecular identifiers. TCRdb reprocessed the 5' RACE reads via MiXCR and lists one record per CDR3 protein. The sample holds nearly 650,000 distinct CDR3 sequences; about 7% are singletons and the top ten take about 1.6%. The germline CDR1 and CDR2 sequences are SEHNR and FQNEAQ (reference sequence). The CDR3 is 14 residues long. V dropped 4 bases and J dropped 10 bases, with 14 bases sitting between them. In regard to this clonotype: Its antigen is currently unknown.

The sample was also linked to a second study, of yellow fever vaccine responses in identical twins.

The receptor comes from a young woman in good health. The V gene is TRBV7-9, the J gene TRBJ1-6; D unresolved. The source material was PBMCs. CDR3 sequence (DNA): TGTGCCAGCAGCTCCTCAGTTGAGAGCTCACCCCTCCACTTT. Translating it yields CASSSSVESSPLHF.